These 27 T cell receptor beta chains were sequenced from one sample in a study of tumor and adjacent non-tumor tissue in lung cancer. RNA was extracted from bulk tissue without any cell sorting. A modified ARM-PCR protocol with three rounds of nested PCR amplified TCRbeta. One entry per CDR3 protein results from TCRdb running MiXCR on the multiplex PCR reads. Seen here are approximately 110,000 distinct CDR3 sequences, around 75% observed once, and the top ten hold roughly 35%. The sample consisted of lung tumor tissue. The source is a woman aged 55-69 years with non-small cell lung cancer.

Comments on this clonotype: Its ends do not fully match the called genes, so a read error is possible. The V call is TRBV20-1, the J call TRBJ1-2; D unresolved. Germline loops: CDR1 DFQATT, CDR2 SNEGSKA (reference sequence). The CDR3 loop spans 13 amino acids. The CDR3 nucleotides are TGTAGTGCTAGAGCTCCGATGAAGAATGGCTACACCTTC. Protein: CSARAPMKNGYTF.

This clonotype was seen ten or more times. V usage is TRBV20-1 and J usage is TRBJ1-1; 7 bases map to TRBD1. Germline CDR1 DFQATT, CDR2 SNEGSKA (reference sequence). Trimming removed 2 bases from V and 4 bases from J; junction bases left unmatched: 7. The CDR3 loop spans 14 amino acids. CDR3 in amino acids: CSARTNRGGTEAFF. DNA for the CDR3: TGCAGTGCTAGAACTAACAGGGGCGGCACTGAAGCTTTCTTT.

In the case of this clonotype: Relative to the germline gene, one junction end is altered; a read error may explain this. The genes are TRBV11-3 and TRBJ2-1; weak D call: TRBD2 (6 bases). The length of the CDR3 is 17 residues. Germline assignment: CDR1 SGHNT and CDR2 YENEEA. The DNA of the CDR3 is TGTGTCAGCAGCTTAGGCTCACTAGCACTGTCCTACAATGAGCAGTTCTTC. This encodes CVSSLGSLALSYNEQFF.

Concerning this clonotype itself: A much larger clonotype is one base distant, so this may be a read error. The J gene is TRBJ2-7, the V gene TRBV6-2 or TRBV6-3; the D gene could be TRBD1 or TRBD2 (5 bases each). The length of the CDR3 is 14 residues. Germline loops: CDR1 MNHEY, CDR2 SVGEGT. The CDR3 nucleotides read TGTGTCAGCAGATCTGGGGCTAGCCAAACCGAGCAGTACTTC. Amino acid sequence: CVSRSGASQTEQYF.

As to this clonotype: One end of the junction is discordant with germline, which a read error may explain. The chain employs TRBV11-3 and TRBJ2-1; TRBD2 matches at 12 bases. The V gene's germline CDR1 is SGHNT and CDR2 YENEEA. The CDR3 is made up of 17 amino acids. The CDR3 coding sequence is TGTGCCAGCGGCTTGGAGTTGACTAGCGGGAGTCACAATGAGCAGCTCTTC. Amino acid sequence: CASGLELTSGSHNEQLF.

About this clonotype itself: This sequence may be a read error, since a much larger clone differs from it by one base. V and J are TRBV30 and TRBJ2-7; tentatively, D is TRBD1 (5 bases). This CDR3 is 12 amino acids long. Per germline, CDR1 GTSNPN and CDR2 SVGIG (reference sequence). CDR3 loop: CTWSFFRDEQYF. The CDR3 nucleotides read TGTACCTGGAGTTTTTTCAGGGACGAGCAGTACTTC.

For this clonotype: Since a much larger clone is just one base distant, this may be a read error. This rearrangement joins TRBV7-3 to TRBJ2-3; perhaps D is TRBD1 or TRBD2 (5 bases each). Germline CDR1 is SGHTA and CDR2 is FQGTGA. This CDR3 contains 16 residues. Trimming left V 4 bases short and J 1 base short, with 15 bases between. The CDR3 DNA sequence: TGTGCCAGCAGCTACGAGGTGGGGGATGGCACAGATACGCAGTATTTT. As protein: CASSYEVGDGTDTQYF.

The chain employs TRBV20-1 and TRBJ2-1, with D possibly matching TRBD2 (5 bases). The V end lost 0 bases, the J end lost 7 bases, and 19 bases lay between the germline ends. The CDR3 has 16 amino acids. CDR1 is DFQATT and CDR2 is SNEGSKA in the germline V gene (reference sequence). For the CDR3, the DNA is TGCAGTGCTAGAGACCTTACTAGTGGGAGTTATAATGAGCAGTTCTTC. This codes for CSARDLTSGSYNEQFF.

The chain links TRBV7-2 to TRBJ2-7; 8 nucleotides line up with TRBD2. V dropped 5 bases and J dropped 4; count of bases not matched to a gene: 10. This CDR3 has 15 amino acids. From germline, CDR1 is SGHTA and CDR2 FQGNSA. CDR3 in amino acids: CASSPGGGRGYEQYF. CDR3 in DNA: TGTGCCAGCAGCCCCGGGGGGGGGAGGGGTTACGAGCAGTACTTC.

The V and J genes are TRBV28 and TRBJ2-7, with 7 bases identical to TRBD1. The CDR3 consists of 16 residues. With V trimmed by 7 bases and J by 0 bases, 12 bases remained unmatched. Germline V gene sequence: CDR1 MDHEN, CDR2 SYDVKM. Written as DNA, the CDR3 is TGTGCCAGCACTCCCTTTGACAGGGAGAGCTCCTACGAGCAGTACTTC. Its translation is CASTPFDRESSYEQYF.

The sample holds many counts of this clonotype. V gene TRBV4-3 combines with J gene TRBJ2-2; tentatively, D is TRBD2 (6 bases). The CDR3 extends over 14 amino acids. Germline V gives CDR1 LGHNA, CDR2 YSLEER. V lost 0 bases and J 9 bases, leaving 11 bases between the germline ends. The CDR3 spells CASSQDLGGWELFF. CDR3 nucleotides: TGCGCCAGCAGCCAAGATTTGGGGGGATGGGAGCTGTTTTTT.

With regard to this clonotype: Being one base from a much bigger clone, this may be a read error. The chain joins TRBV12-3 or TRBV12-4 to TRBJ2-7; D not resolved. Trimming took 5 bases from V and 3 from J, leaving 17 bases between them. The CDR3 runs to 15 residues. This CDR3 is CASSPVGQSCYEQYF. For the CDR3, the DNA is TGTGCCAGCAGTCCGGTCGGGCAGTCGTGCTACGAGCAGTACTTC.

The rearrangement joins TRBV6-2 or TRBV6-3 to TRBJ1-5; D is unclear. Germline values: CDR1 MNHEY, CDR2 SVGEGT. V gave up 2 bases and J gave up 6 bases, with 11 bases separating them. This CDR3 is built from 14 residues. The CDR3: CASSYSSIRQPQHF. CDR3 coding DNA: TGTGCCAGCAGTTACAGCAGTATTCGTCAGCCCCAGCATTTT.

This clonotype was recorded many times. The chain combines TRBV6-5 with TRBJ2-5, with D hard to call. CDR3 length: 16 amino acids. The germline V gene encodes CDR1 MNHEY and CDR2 SVGAGI. V shed 0 bases and J shed 1 base, with 12 bases lying between them. DNA of the CDR3: TGTGCCAGCAGTTACTCGATAGGGATAGGCCAAGAGACCCAGTACTTC. Encoded protein: CASSYSIGIGQETQYF.

To note about this clonotype: Sequence at one end of the junction differs from germline and may be a read error. This chain links TRBV4-3 with TRBJ1-6; D might be TRBD1 (6 bases). The CDR3 covers 17 residues. CDR1 LGHNA and CDR2 YSLEER come from the germline V gene. CDR3 sequence reads: CVSSQERGQNFNSHLHF. CDR3 bases: TGCGTCAGCAGCCAAGAGCGGGGACAAAATTTTAATTCACACCTCCACTTT.

This clonotype showed up just once. Possible read error: a much larger clone is one base away. DNA of the CDR3: TGCAGTACATCCGACAGGGATCGGAGGTACTTC. Amino acids: CSTSDRDRRYF. The rearrangement uses TRBV20-1 and TRBJ2-4; 7 nucleotides line up with TRBD1. Germline CDR1 reads DFQATT; CDR2 reads SNEGSKA (reference sequence). This CDR3 is built from 11 residues. Losses at the gene ends were 8 bases for V and 15 bases for J; bases not matched to a gene: 13.

A note on this clonotype: The germline gene is not matched at one end of the junction; a read error may be the cause. The chain couples TRBV20-1 to TRBJ1-5; D unclear. This CDR3 has 12 amino acids. Germline CDR1 DFQATT, CDR2 SNEGSKA (reference sequence). This CDR3 is CSDGKRNQPEHF. The CDR3 region has the DNA TGCAGTGACGGGAAACGCAATCAGCCCGAGCATTTT.

To note about this clonotype: Because it lacks the conserved phenylalanine or tryptophan at the end, this CDR3 is likely a read error. DNA of the CDR3: TGCAGAGCTGGGTTACCGGGAGGCCTTTACTACGAGCAGTACCTC. Translated: CRAGLPGGLYYEQYL. The chain combines TRBV20-1 with TRBJ2-7; TRBD2 matches at 7 bases. The CDR3 has 15 residues. Per the germline V gene, CDR1 is DFQATT and CDR2 is SNEGSKA (reference sequence).

This sequence joins TRBV7-9 and TRBJ2-2; 12 nucleotides line up with TRBD2. V shed 5 bases and J 9 bases; nucleotides not matched to a gene: 7. This CDR3 is 15 amino acids long. Germline V CDR1 and CDR2: SEHNR, FQNEAQ (reference sequence). CDR3 amino acids: CASSTMTSGSRELFF. The CDR3 DNA reads as TGTGCCAGCAGCACAATGACTAGCGGGAGCCGGGAGCTGTTTTTT.

About this clonotype itself: Relative to the germline gene, one junction end is altered; a read error may explain this. This sequence joins TRBV12-3 or TRBV12-4 and TRBJ1-2, with D tentatively TRBD1 (5 bases). The CDR3 loop spans 15 amino acids. The CDR3 loop is CASSPRGGDRYGCTF. The CDR3 nucleotides are TGTGCCAGCAGCCCCCGCGGGGGAGACCGCTATGGCTGCACCTTC.

This chain uses TRBV28 with TRBJ2-2; D remains unclear. This CDR3 is 13 amino acids long. Deletions cut 10 bases from V and 4 bases from J, with 13 bases between. Looked up from germline, CDR1 is MDHEN and CDR2 is SYDVKM. The CDR3 loop is CAIQTTVTGELFF. The CDR3 nucleotides are TGTGCCATTCAAACCACGGTCACCGGGGAGCTGTTTTTT.

Only a few counts were recorded for this clonotype. V gene TRBV11-2 combines with J gene TRBJ1-2; D remains unclear. CDR1 is SGHAT and CDR2 is FQNNGV in the germline V gene. V lost 5 bases to trimming and J lost 1 base, with 14 bases between them. This CDR3 contains 15 residues. This chain's CDR3 is CASSPRSSVNYGYTF. The CDR3 DNA sequence: TGTGCCAGCAGCCCTCGGTCTTCAGTTAACTATGGCTACACCTTC. The entire variable domain, with the rest obtained from reference TRBV11-2 and TRBJ1-2, is as follows: EAGVAQSPRYKIIEKRQSVAFWCNPISGHATLYWYQQILGQGPKLLIQFQNNGVVDDSQLPKDRFSAERLKGVDSTLKIQPAKLEDSAVYLCASSPRSSVNYGYTFGSGTRLTVV.

The chain joins TRBV12-3 or TRBV12-4 to TRBJ2-7, with a weak D call TRBD2 (6 bases). The CDR3 has 12 residues. V was pared by 7 bases and J by 11 bases, with 18 bases between. The CDR3, as DNA: TGTGCCAGCATATGGGGTACGGGGGAGAAGTACTTC. Its protein product is CASIWGTGEKYF.

Note on this clonotype: This clone may be a read error of a much larger clone one base away. The chain links TRBV20-1 to TRBJ2-2; no reliable D call. Germline lookup yields CDR1 DFQATT and CDR2 SNEGSKA (reference sequence). CDR3 length: 15 residues. V dropped 5 bases and J dropped 4 bases, with 17 bases sitting between them. DNA for the CDR3: TGCAGTGCTTCGCCGGGTTCGACGATCACCGGGGAGCTGTTTTTT. It is translated as CSASPGSTITGELFF.

For this clonotype: An end of the junction differs from the germline gene, which may be a read error. The genes are TRBV12-3 or TRBV12-4 and TRBJ2-7, with D tentatively TRBD2 (6 bases). The CDR3 has 14 amino acids. CDR3 in DNA: TGTGTCAGCAGTTGGCATGGGACTCTCAACGAGCAGTATTTC. Amino acids: CVSSWHGTLNEQYF.

The rearrangement links TRBV6-2 or TRBV6-3 to TRBJ2-7; maybe TRBD1 (6 bases). The germline V gene encodes CDR1 MNHEY and CDR2 SVGEGT. There are 16 residues in the CDR3. V was clipped by 7 bases and J by 4 bases, with 23 bases between them. CDR3: CASNYPGTLVRYEQYF. CDR3 coding DNA: TGTGCCAGCAATTATCCCGGGACACTGGTGCGGTACGAGCAGTACTTC.

About this clonotype itself: This may be a read error: a much more frequent sequence differs by one nucleotide. V is TRBV4-3 and J is TRBJ1-5; a weak D match, TRBD1 (5 bases). V gave up 4 bases and J gave up 6 bases, with 22 bases separating them. The CDR3 is 17 residues long. CDR1 is LGHNA and CDR2 is YSLEER in the germline V gene. DNA for the CDR3: TGCGCCAGCAGCCTGTATACCGGGTCCGCCGGGGGTCAGCCCCAGCATTTT. This encodes CASSLYTGSAGGQPQHF.